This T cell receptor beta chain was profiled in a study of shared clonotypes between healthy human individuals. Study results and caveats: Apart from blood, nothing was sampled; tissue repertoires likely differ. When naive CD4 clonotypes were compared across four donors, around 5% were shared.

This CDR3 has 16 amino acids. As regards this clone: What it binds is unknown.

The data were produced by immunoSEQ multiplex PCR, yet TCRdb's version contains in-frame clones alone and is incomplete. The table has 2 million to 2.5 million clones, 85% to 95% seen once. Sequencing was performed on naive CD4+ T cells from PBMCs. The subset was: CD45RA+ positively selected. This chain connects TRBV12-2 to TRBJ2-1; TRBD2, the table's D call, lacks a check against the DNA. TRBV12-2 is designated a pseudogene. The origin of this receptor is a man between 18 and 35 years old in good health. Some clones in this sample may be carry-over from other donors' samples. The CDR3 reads CASRFGRLRSYNEQFF. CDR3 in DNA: TGTGCAAGTCGCTTCGGGAGGCTGAGGTCCTACAATGAGCAGTTCTTC.